This T cell receptor beta chain was identified in a study of cytomegalovirus exposure and HLA in healthy donors. The study's findings and limits: For cytomegalovirus status, the classifier reportedly gave diagnoses with high specificity and sensitivity. Cytomegalovirus-associated status was assigned to approximately 160 TCR beta chains. Three CMV-associated chains were confirmed in vitro to be specific for CMV antigens. While the bulk of TCR sequences proved rare, some public TCRs turned up in many donors.

The repertoire was sequenced with immunoSEQ multiplex PCR; TCRdb's copy has only in-frame clones and lacks some. There are 150,000 to 200,000 clones in the sample; 75% to 95% occur only once, and around 2.7% lies in the top ten. A remark on this clone: Its antigen is undetermined. The sample holds other DNA sequences that translate to the same CDR3.

The CDR3 runs 15 residues. CDR1 and CDR2 from the germline V gene are KGHSH and LQKENI. V shed 3 bases and J 3 bases; nucleotides not matched to a gene: 5. The source of this sequence is a woman between 18 and 30 years old in good health and CMV-seropositive. Sample: PBMCs. The chain combines TRBV18 with TRBJ2-7, with 10 positions matching TRBD1. The CDR3 DNA reads TGTGCCAGCTCACCTGGACAGGGGGAAGGCTACGAGCAGTACTTC. Its translation is CASSPGQGEGYEQYF.